Below are 22 T cell receptor beta chains sequenced from a single sample in a study of blood T cell repertoires in COVID-19. The data were produced by immunoSEQ multiplex PCR, yet TCRdb's version contains in-frame clones alone and is incomplete. The sample has about 250,000 clones, over 70% seen once. Input material: PBMCs or T cells enriched from blood (not recorded which). The origin of the receptors is a woman aged 35 to 49 who had been exposed to COVID-19.

The V call is TRBV14, the J call TRBJ1-1, with a possible D match to TRBD1 (5 bases). CDR3 length equals 13 residues. The germline gives CDR1 SGHDN, CDR2 FVKESK. Trimming took 7 bases from V and 6 from J, leaving 15 bases between them. The CDR3 region has the DNA TGTGCCAGCACCATTCAGGGTAACGCTGAAGCTTTCTTT. Amino acids: CASTIQGNAEAFF. Full variable domain (outside the CDR3, taken from reference TRBV14 and TRBJ1-1): EAGVTQFPSHSVIEKGQTVTLRCDPISGHDNLYWYRRVMGKEIKFLLHFVKESKQDESGMPNNRFLAERTGGTYSTLKVQPAELEDSGVYFCASTIQGNAEAFFGQGTRLTVV.

The CDR3 is CASSPSVDRSMNTEAFF. As DNA, the CDR3 is TGTGCCAGCAGTCCATCAGTGGACAGGTCCATGAACACTGAAGCTTTCTTT. The chain links TRBV28 to TRBJ1-1; 7 nucleotides agree with TRBD1. The CDR3 length is 17 residues. V lost 5 bases to trimming and J lost 0 bases; unmatched junction nucleotides: 12. CDR1 MDHEN and CDR2 SYDVKM come from the germline V gene.

This clone was seen once. V usage is TRBV28 and J usage is TRBJ1-2, with 8 bases identical to TRBD1. Trimming took 7 bases from V and 8 from J; bases not matched to a gene: 6. Germline CDR1 is MDHEN and CDR2 is SYDVKM. The CDR3 covers 12 residues. The CDR3 here is CASNQGAGGYTF. The CDR3 nucleotides are TGTGCCAGCAACCAGGGGGCAGGAGGCTACACCTTC.

The V and J genes are TRBV2 and TRBJ1-2; D not certain. The germline V gene encodes CDR1 SNHLY and CDR2 FYNNEI. V was cut by 5 bases and J by 8 bases, with 12 bases left in between. CDR3 size: 12 residues. The CDR3 region is CASSLTGRGYTF. The CDR3, as DNA: TGTGCCAGCAGTCTCACTGGTCGGGGCTACACCTTC.

The chain uses TRBV10-3 and TRBJ2-1; the match to TRBD2 covers 7 bases. The V gene's germline CDR1 is ENHRY and CDR2 SYGVKD. The CDR3 is 15 amino acids. J gave up 6 bases and V 0 bases, and 5 bases lay outside the gene matches. CDR3 sequence reads: CAISESSGDPNEQFF. The CDR3, as DNA: TGTGCCATCAGTGAGTCAAGCGGGGATCCCAATGAGCAGTTCTTC.

Remarks on this clone: One end of the junction varies from germline; a read error may be responsible. The chain joins TRBV12-5 to TRBJ1-3; a weak D match, TRBD1 (5 bases). The CDR3 contains 15 residues. CDR1 is LGHNT and CDR2 is FRNRAP in the germline V gene. The CDR3 sequence is CASGLDRPLGHRPIF. CDR3 nucleotides: TGTGCTAGTGGTTTGGACCGACCCCTAGGACATAGGCCGATCTTT. Full variable domain (rest looked up from reference TRBV12-5 and TRBJ1-3): DARVTQTPRHKVTEMGQEVTMRCQPILGHNTVFWYRQTMMQGLELLAYFRNRAPLDDSGMPKDRFSAEMPDATLATLKIQPSEPRDSAVYFCASGLDRPLGHRPIFGEGSWLTVV.

The V gene is TRBV5-4, the J gene TRBJ2-5; D perhaps matches TRBD1 (6 bases). Trimming left V 4 bases short and J 3 bases short, with 16 bases between. CDR1 and CDR2 (germline): SGHNT, YYREEE (reference sequence). This CDR3 spans 15 amino acids. CDR3 sequence reads: CASSLQGGRKETQYF. In DNA form, the CDR3 reads TGTGCCAGCAGCCTACAGGGTGGCCGAAAAGAGACCCAGTACTTC.

This clone came up a few times. The chain combines TRBV7-3 with TRBJ2-5; D possibly corresponds to TRBD2 (5 bases). In germline, CDR1 is SGHTA, CDR2 FQGTGA. Trimming shortened V by 5 bases and J by 1 base, and 8 bases separated the two germline ends. This CDR3 comprises 13 residues. The CDR3 DNA sequence: TGTGCCAGCAGCCAGAGCGGCCAAGAGACCCAGTACTTC. Its protein product is CASSQSGQETQYF.

With respect to this clone: Relative to the germline gene, one junction end is altered; a read error may explain this. Here the CDR3 DNA reads TGTGCCAGCAGCTTGTCGACAGGGAGGGAGACCCAGTACTTC. It specifies CASSLSTGRETQYF. The chain has TRBV5-1 and TRBJ2-5, with TRBD1 as a possible D gene (7 bases). This CDR3 is built from 14 residues. CDR1 SGHRS and CDR2 YFSETQ come from the germline V gene.

The V gene is TRBV19, the J gene TRBJ1-3, with 7 positions matching TRBD1. CDR3 length: 14 amino acids. CDR1 and CDR2 (germline): LNHDA, SQIVND (reference sequence). Unmatched junction bases numbered 5, after V lost 7 bases and J lost 2 bases. The CDR3 is CASTPGGAGNTIYF. CDR3 DNA sequence: TGTGCCAGTACCCCAGGGGGAGCTGGAAACACCATATATTTT.

V is TRBV3-1 (or the pseudogene TRBV3-2) and J is TRBJ1-2; D unclear. CDR3 length: 16 amino acids. V was shortened by 0 bases and J by 4 bases, with 15 bases between the two germline ends. Looked up from germline, CDR1 is LGHDT and CDR2 is YNNKEL (reference sequence). The chain's CDR3 is CASSQETLFVGYGYTF. CDR3 DNA: TGTGCCAGCAGCCAAGAGACACTCTTCGTCGGCTATGGCTACACCTTC.

The V gene is TRBV24-1, the J gene TRBJ1-1; D gene uncertain. From germline, CDR1 is KGHDR and CDR2 SFDVKD. V was shortened by 10 bases and J by 3 bases, with 20 bases between the two germline ends. The CDR3 runs 15 residues. The CDR3 sequence: CATRTRARTDTEAFF. CDR3 in DNA: TGTGCCACAAGGACTAGGGCAAGAACTGACACTGAAGCTTTCTTT.

This clone was observed a handful of times. The rearrangement links TRBV28 to TRBJ2-7; possibly TRBD1 for D (5 bases). V lost 1 base and J 3 bases, leaving 10 bases between the germline ends. Germline values: CDR1 MDHEN, CDR2 SYDVKM. The CDR3 has 14 amino acids. CDR3 region: CASSLSDRHYEQYF. Written as DNA, the CDR3 is TGTGCCAGCAGTTTATCCGACAGACACTACGAGCAGTACTTC.

The chain is built from TRBV4-3 and TRBJ1-2; no clear D. CDR1 LGHNA and CDR2 YSLEER come from the germline V gene. There are 13 residues in the CDR3. V was cut by 3 bases and J by 4 bases, with 9 bases left in between. CDR3 amino acids: CASSQGSLYGYTF. In DNA, the CDR3 is TGCGCCAGCAGCCAGGGTAGCCTCTATGGCTACACCTTC.

The chain carries TRBV6-2 or TRBV6-3 and TRBJ2-1, with D perhaps TRBD1 (5 bases). Germline V CDR1 and CDR2: MNHEY, SVGEGT. CDR3 length equals 15 residues. Trimming left V 5 bases short and J 6 bases short, with 17 bases between. CDR3 sequence reads: CASSHPGSRVNEQFF. In DNA, the CDR3 is TGTGCCAGCAGTCATCCGGGCTCCAGGGTCAATGAGCAGTTCTTC.

The rearrangement links TRBV14 to TRBJ1-2; 9 nucleotides match TRBD1. V shed 4 bases and J 7 bases; nucleotides not matched to a gene: 10. Germline-derived CDR1 and CDR2 are SGHDN and FVKESK. The CDR3 is made up of 15 amino acids. In DNA, the CDR3 is TGTGCCAGCAGCCCATACAGGGGGCGCGAAGTTGGCTACACCTTC. Amino acids: CASSPYRGREVGYTF.

In DNA, the CDR3 is TGTGCCACCAGCAGCGGACAGGGCTCCTACGAGCAGTACGTC. Residues: CATSSGQGSYEQYV. The V call is TRBV15, the J call TRBJ2-7, with TRBD1 matching over 8 bases. Trimming at V came to 3 bases and at J to 0 bases, leaving 1 base not matched to a gene. This CDR3 spans 14 amino acids. The germline gives CDR1 LNHNV, CDR2 YYDKDF (reference sequence).

The rearrangement joins TRBV5-8 to TRBJ2-4; 9 nucleotides align to TRBD2. From germline, CDR1 is SGHTS and CDR2 YDEGEE. V was clipped by 4 bases and J by 4 bases; unmatched bases: 12. This CDR3 has 17 amino acids. The CDR3 spells CASSPPRRLADKNIQYF. CDR3 nucleotides: TGTGCCAGCAGCCCACCGCGCAGACTAGCGGATAAAAACATTCAGTACTTC. Variable domain in full (rest from reference TRBV5-8 and TRBJ2-4): EAGVTQSPTHLIKTRGQQATLRCSPISGHTSVYWYQQALGLGLQFLLWYDEGEERNRGNFPPRFSGRQFPNYSSELNVNALELEDSALYLCASSPPRRLADKNIQYFGAGTRLSVL.

Worth noting for this clone: A read error may account for a junction end that differs from germline. CDR3 sequence (DNA): TGTGCCAGCAGCGTGGGACAGACCTACAATGAGCAGTTCTTC. Translated, it gives CASSVGQTYNEQFF. This sequence joins TRBV5-1 and TRBJ2-1, with TRBD1 matching 7 bases. CDR3 length: 14 residues. Germline lookup yields CDR1 SGHRS and CDR2 YFSETQ.

The rearrangement uses TRBV11-3 and TRBJ2-1, with 9 bases matching TRBD2. The ends lost 3 bases at V and 2 bases at J; junction bases unmatched: 2. CDR3 length: 15 residues. From germline, CDR1 is SGHNT and CDR2 YENEEA. The CDR3 DNA sequence: TGTGCCAGCAGCTTTCAGCGGGGGGCCTACAATGAGCAGTTCTTC. This encodes CASSFQRGAYNEQFF.

V and J are TRBV6-6 and TRBJ1-3; 7 bases agree with TRBD1. The CDR3 covers 20 residues. With V trimmed by 6 bases and J by 0 bases, 20 bases remained unmatched. Germline values: CDR1 MNHNY, CDR2 SVGAGI (reference sequence). The CDR3 coding sequence is TGTGCCAGCAGCCCGGACAGGAGTATTTTTCTGTACTCCTCTGGAAACACCATATATTTT. Translated, it gives CASSPDRSIFLYSSGNTIYF.

The rearrangement links TRBV9 to TRBJ1-6, with a possible D match to TRBD1 (6 bases). The CDR3 extends over 16 amino acids. V lost 2 bases, J lost 0 bases, and 9 bases lay in between. Germline CDR1 is SGDLS and CDR2 is YYNGEE. DNA of the CDR3: TGTGCCAGCAGCGTGAGGGGGAGCTCCTATAATTCACCCCTCCACTTT. This codes for CASSVRGSSYNSPLHF.